This T cell receptor (beta chain) was sequenced for a study of blood T cells in healthy people across ages. As for the study in general: With template switching, about one barcoded beta molecule was captured per two T cells.

Healthy Caucasians from Russia aged roughly 6 to 90 served as donors. Every participating donor contributed about 10 milliliters of peripheral blood through a draw. The CDR3 length is 12 residues. With 5 bases removed from V and 6 bases from J, the gap between germline ends came to 8 bases. Looked up from germline, CDR1 is MNHEY and CDR2 is SVGEGT. It was with a sample-barcoded 5' primer and a J-beta primer mix that a second PCR of about 7 to 12 cycles was run. Template switching added a 12-random-nucleotide identifier to every cDNA molecule. One entry per CDR3 protein, called by TCRdb with MiXCR from the 5' RACE reads. The sample consists of 1.5 million to 2 million distinct CDR3 sequences, about 50% of them appearing once.

The chain couples TRBV6-2 or TRBV6-3 to TRBJ2-1, with D hard to call. Sequencing was done on a sample of blood. The clonotype originates from a middle-aged woman in good health. The CDR3 reads CASSPVFNEQFF. In DNA form, the CDR3 reads TGTGCCAGCAGTCCAGTTTTCAATGAGCAGTTCTTC.